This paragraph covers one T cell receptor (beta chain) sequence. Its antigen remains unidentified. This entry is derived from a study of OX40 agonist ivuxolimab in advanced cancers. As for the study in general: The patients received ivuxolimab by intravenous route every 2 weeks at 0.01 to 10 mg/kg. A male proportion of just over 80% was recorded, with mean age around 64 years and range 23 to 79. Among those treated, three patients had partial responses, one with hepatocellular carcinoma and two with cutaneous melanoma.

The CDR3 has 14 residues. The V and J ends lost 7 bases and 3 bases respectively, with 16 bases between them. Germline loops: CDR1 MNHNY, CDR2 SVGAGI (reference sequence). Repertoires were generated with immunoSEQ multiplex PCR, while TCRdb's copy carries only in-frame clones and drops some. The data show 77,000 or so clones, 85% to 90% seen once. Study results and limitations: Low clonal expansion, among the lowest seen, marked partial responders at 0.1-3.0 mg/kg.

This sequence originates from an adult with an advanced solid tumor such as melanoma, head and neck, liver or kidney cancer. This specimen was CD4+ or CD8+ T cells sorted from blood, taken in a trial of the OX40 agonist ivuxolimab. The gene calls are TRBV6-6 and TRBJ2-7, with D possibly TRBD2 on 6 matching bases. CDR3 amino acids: CASTYGTGGYEQYF. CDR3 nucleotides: TGTGCCAGCACCTATGGGACTGGGGGCTACGAGCAGTACTTC.